The subject of this entry is one T cell receptor (beta chain). This clonotype was counted only a few times. Its antigen is unknown. No base-level quality is on record; no much larger clone is a single base apart. The sample comes from a study of early T cells in non-severe SARS-CoV-2 infection (dated by TCRdb to the early 2020s). In the study overall: Because TCR sequencing relied on bulk RNA taken from unsorted whole blood, pairing of alpha and beta chains was not possible. What the research found in general, with its limitations: VDJdb matching was skewed toward anti-spike CD8 responses and likely underestimated virus-specific expansions, missing private and CD4 specificities.

Measured from the cysteine to the phenylalanine, the CDR3 is 12 residues long. CDR3 DNA is the only sequence kept; it has 36 bases, read in frame from the first base. V gives up 7 bases and J gives up 4 bases, and the segment between their germline ends measures 10 bases. Via the germline V gene, CDR1 is SGHRS and CDR2 YFSETQ. The study was a case-control design nested within a healthcare worker cohort in London, UK, with weekly nasopharyngeal swab PCR tests and blood sampling. Healthcare workers were enrolled in the week of the UK lockdown, from 23 to 31 March 2020, and were followed every week for up to roughly 15 weeks. Preparation of the library involved 5' RACE. The listed sequencing device is NextSeq 500. The TCR library protocol attached unique molecular identifiers to individual cDNA molecules to correct for sequencing error and PCR bias. TCR alpha and beta chains were both sequenced, and the abundances of alpha and beta sequences in each sample were closely correlated with each other. On the authors' methods: Decombinator V4 was used to annotate TCR sequences for V gene, J gene and CDR3. TCRs were defined as expanded if a significant change between any two time points was detected under a Poisson model with p below 0.0001. TCR abundances were normalised to the total number of TCRs sequenced in each sample and reported as counts per million. MAIT TCRs were defined by TRAV1-2 paired with TRAJ12, TRAJ20 or TRAJ33, and iNKT TCRs by TRAV10 paired with TRAJ18. VDJdb, accessed 1 November 2021, was searched for CMV, EBV and SARS-CoV-2 annotated TCRs, excluding TCRs annotated for multiple antigens. The public reads were run again by TCRdb, first through fastp at Q25 and then through MiXCR, and only productive beta chains were kept. Entries are consolidated by CDR3 protein sequence, retaining the most common genes and DNA. TCRdb's processing, not the authors', yielded these V and J calls. This sample has about 69,000 distinct CDR3 sequences in its table, and 12% of those were observed once. The ten biggest clones cover less than 7% of the sample.

The rearranged chain carries TRBV5-1 and TRBJ2-3, with the D gene not confidently named. Sequencing was carried out using whole blood. The clonotype originates from an adult who was a healthcare worker with PCR-confirmed SARS-CoV-2 infection or an uninfected control (not recorded which). For the CDR3, the sequence is CASCDLADTQYF. The nucleotides are TGCGCCAGCTGCGACTTGGCAGATACGCAGTATTTT.